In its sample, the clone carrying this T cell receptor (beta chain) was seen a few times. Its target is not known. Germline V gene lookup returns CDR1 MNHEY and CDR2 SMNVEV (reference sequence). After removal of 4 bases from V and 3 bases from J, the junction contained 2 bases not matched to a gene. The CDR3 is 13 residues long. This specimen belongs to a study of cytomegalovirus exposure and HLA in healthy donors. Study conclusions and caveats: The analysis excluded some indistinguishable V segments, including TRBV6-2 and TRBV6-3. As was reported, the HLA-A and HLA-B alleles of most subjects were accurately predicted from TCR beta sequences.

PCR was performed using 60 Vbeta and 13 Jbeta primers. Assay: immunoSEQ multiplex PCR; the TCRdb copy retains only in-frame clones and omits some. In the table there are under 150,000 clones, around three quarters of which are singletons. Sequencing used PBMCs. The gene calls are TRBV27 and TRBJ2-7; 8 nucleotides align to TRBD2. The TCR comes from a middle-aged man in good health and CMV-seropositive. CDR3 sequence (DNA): TGTGCCAGCAGTTCGACTAGCGTCTACGAGCAGTACTTC. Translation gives CASSSTSVYEQYF.